These T cell receptor beta chains were read from a single sample in a study of cytomegalovirus exposure and HLA in healthy donors. This table comes from immunoSEQ multiplex PCR, and its TCRdb copy is limited to in-frame clones, with some not included. The table records fewer than 250,000 clones, around four fifths of them present only once. The sequenced sample consisted of PBMCs. The receptors were gathered from a woman aged 45-60 years in good health and CMV-seropositive. Both conserved end residues are part of each CDR3. The D gene is left open where the match is weak. Not every row has a clone size; where given, it reads once, few, many or a size class.

V gene: TRBV21-1; D gene: -; clone size: -; J gene: TRBJ1-2; CDR3 protein: CASSLRGDPYGYTF; CDR3 DNA: TGTGCCAGCAGCTTACGTGGAGACCCATATGGCTACACCTTC
V gene: TRBV4-2; D gene: TRBD1; clone size: -; J gene: TRBJ1-6; CDR3 protein: CASSQDLFGTGLGDSPLHF; CDR3 DNA: TGTGCCAGCAGCCAAGATCTCTTCGGGACAGGGTTAGGGGATTCACCCCTCCACTTT
V gene: TRBV7-8; D gene: -; clone size: -; J gene: TRBJ1-6; CDR3 protein: CASRKNVGDSPPLHF; CDR3 DNA: TGTGCCAGCAGAAAAAACGTTGGAGATTCGCCACCCCTCCACTTT
V gene: TRBV6-5; D gene: -; clone size: -; J gene: TRBJ2-5; CDR3 protein: CASSYVVGLGEQYF; CDR3 DNA: TGTGCCAGCAGTTACGTCGTAGGCCTTGGGGAGCAGTACTTC
V gene: TRBV4-3; D gene: -; clone size: -; J gene: TRBJ2-7; CDR3 protein: CASSQELNSNHEQYF; CDR3 DNA: TGCGCCAGCAGCCAAGAGCTAAATTCGAATCACGAGCAGTACTTC
V gene: TRBV5-4; D gene: -; clone size: -; J gene: TRBJ2-7; CDR3 protein: CASSLGTGGTYEQYF; CDR3 DNA: TGTGCCAGCAGCTTGGGAACCGGGGGAACCTACGAGCAGTACTTC
V gene: TRBV6-6; D gene: TRBD1; clone size: -; J gene: TRBJ2-1; CDR3 protein: CASSYTGDEQFF; CDR3 DNA: TGTGCCAGCAGTTATACAGGGGATGAGCAGTTCTTC
V gene: TRBV5-1; D gene: TRBD1; clone size: -; J gene: TRBJ1-2; CDR3 protein: CASSQDWTGNYGYTF; CDR3 DNA: TGCGCCAGCAGCCAGGACTGGACAGGGAACTATGGCTACACCTTC
V gene: TRBV7-9; D gene: TRBD1; clone size: once; J gene: TRBJ1-2; CDR3 protein: CASSLQGAESYGYTF; CDR3 DNA: TGTGCCAGCAGCTTACAGGGGGCGGAGAGCTATGGCTACACCTTC
V gene: TRBV5-4; D gene: TRBD1; clone size: -; J gene: TRBJ2-5; CDR3 protein: CASSLPQGAVGTQYF; CDR3 DNA: TGTGCCAGCAGCTTACCTCAGGGGGCAGTGGGGACCCAGTACTTC
V gene: TRBV7-2; D gene: -; clone size: once; J gene: TRBJ1-1; CDR3 protein: CASSDSRPMNTEAFF; CDR3 DNA: TGTGCCAGCTCGGACAGCCGCCCGATGAACACTGAAGCTTTCTTT
V gene: TRBV6-5; D gene: -; clone size: -; J gene: TRBJ1-2; CDR3 protein: CASFNREKGGYTF; CDR3 DNA: TGTGCCAGCTTTAACAGGGAGAAAGGTGGCTACACCTTC
V gene: TRBV6-5; D gene: -; clone size: -; J gene: TRBJ2-1; CDR3 protein: CASSRSAGRGNEQFF; CDR3 DNA: TGTGCCAGCAGTCGAAGTGCGGGCCGGGGGAATGAGCAGTTCTTC
V gene: TRBV27; D gene: TRBD1; clone size: -; J gene: TRBJ1-4; CDR3 protein: CASSRQGVNEKLFF; CDR3 DNA: TGTGCCAGCAGTAGACAGGGGGTTAATGAAAAACTGTTTTTT
V gene: TRBV30; D gene: -; clone size: few; J gene: TRBJ1-4; CDR3 protein: CAWSPRRGTNEKLFF; CDR3 DNA: TGTGCCTGGAGTCCGAGGAGGGGAACTAATGAAAAACTGTTTTTT
V gene: TRBV30; D gene: TRBD1; clone size: -; J gene: TRBJ1-2; CDR3 protein: CAWLRDRISSNYGYTF; CDR3 DNA: TGTGCCTGGCTACGGGACAGGATTAGCTCTAACTATGGCTACACCTTC
V gene: TRBV30; D gene: -; clone size: once; J gene: TRBJ2-7; CDR3 protein: CAWSEAVWASYEQYF; CDR3 DNA: TGTGCCTGGAGTGAAGCGGTCTGGGCGTCCTACGAGCAGTACTTC
V gene: TRBV30; D gene: -; clone size: -; J gene: TRBJ1-2; CDR3 protein: CAWERGGHSYGYTF; CDR3 DNA: TGTGCCTGGGAGAGGGGGGGACATAGCTATGGCTACACCTTC
V gene: TRBV21-1; D gene: -; clone size: -; J gene: TRBJ2-3; CDR3 protein: CASSMTGRGTQYF; CDR3 DNA: TGTGCCAGCAGCATGACAGGTCGAGGTACGCAGTATTTT
V gene: TRBV5-5; D gene: -; clone size: -; J gene: TRBJ2-1; CDR3 protein: CASRSGGSSYNEQFF; CDR3 DNA: TGTGCCAGCAGATCCGGGGGTAGCTCCTACAATGAGCAGTTCTTC
V gene: TRBV5-1; D gene: -; clone size: -; J gene: TRBJ2-1; CDR3 protein: CASSLDSSYNEQFF; CDR3 DNA: TGCGCCAGCAGCTTAGATAGCTCCTACAATGAGCAGTTCTTC
V gene: TRBV6-1; D gene: -; clone size: many; J gene: TRBJ1-5; CDR3 protein: CASSDAGRRNQPQHF; CDR3 DNA: TGTGCCAGCAGTGATGCGGGACGGCGTAATCAGCCCCAGCATTTT
V gene: TRBV20-1; D gene: -; clone size: -; J gene: TRBJ1-2; CDR3 protein: CSASTVDGYTF; CDR3 DNA: TGCAGTGCTAGTACGGTAGATGGCTACACCTTC
V gene: TRBV4-1; D gene: -; clone size: -; J gene: TRBJ1-4; CDR3 protein: CASSQGFWASGEKLFF; CDR3 DNA: TGCGCCAGCAGCCAAGGCTTTTGGGCGAGTGGTGAAAAACTGTTTTTT
V gene: TRBV9; D gene: TRBD1; clone size: -; J gene: TRBJ1-1; CDR3 protein: CASSAGQVQGEAFF; CDR3 DNA: TGTGCCAGCAGCGCCGGACAGGTCCAGGGGGAAGCTTTCTTT
V gene: TRBV5-1; D gene: -; clone size: -; J gene: TRBJ2-5; CDR3 protein: CASSLRGGGETQYF; CDR3 DNA: TGCGCCAGCAGCTTGCGTGGGGGCGGGGAGACCCAGTACTTC